The T cell receptor beta chain described here comes from a study of T cells in localized non-small cell lung cancer. Study results and caveats: Only one tumor region went through sequencing, so heterogeneity may still be there.

Some clones are missing from TCRdb's copy, which holds only in-frame ones; the method was immunoSEQ multiplex PCR. The data contain over 20,000 clones, around nine tenths of them singletons. Concerning this clone: Its antigen remains unidentified.

This CDR3 comprises 15 residues. Germline values: CDR1 SEHNR, CDR2 FQNEAQ (reference sequence). Deletions cut 1 base from V and 2 bases from J, with 11 bases between. The gene calls are TRBV7-9 and TRBJ1-2; the D is unclear. This TCR was sampled from a woman aged 35 to 69 with stage I lung adenocarcinoma. Source: peripheral blood, taken before any cancer treatment. The CDR3 region is CASSLVGVRNYGYTF. The CDR3 coding sequence is TGTGCCAGCAGCTTAGTTGGTGTAAGAAACTATGGCTACACCTTC. Filled out from reference TRBV7-9 and TRBJ1-2, the complete variable domain reads DTGVSQNPRHKITKRGQNVTFRCDPISEHNRLYWYRQTLGQGPEFLTYFQNEAQLEKSRLLSDRFSAERPKGSFSTLEIQRTEQGDSAMYLCASSLVGVRNYGYTFGSGTRLTVV.